A selection of T cell receptor beta chains follows, all from one sample in a study of blood T cell repertoires in COVID-19. Generated by immunoSEQ multiplex PCR, the TCRdb table keeps only in-frame clones and is missing some. The table lists 150,000 to 200,000 clones, roughly 84% of them singletons. The sequenced sample was PBMCs or T cells enriched from blood (not recorded which). These receptors were obtained from a man in his forties or fifties who had recovered from COVID-19. The CDR3 runs from the conserved cysteine through the conserved F or W. Each record gives: V gene, clone size, J gene, CDR3 length, D gene, CDR3 protein, CDR3 DNA. A D gene is named only where the DNA matches it firmly. Clone size, where shown, is once, few, many, or a class for clones that have expanded.

TRBV30	many	TRBJ1-2	13	TRBD1	CAWIGQGGDGYTF	TGTGCCTGGATAGGACAGGGCGGTGATGGCTACACCTTC
TRBV9	.	TRBJ2-1	12	.	CASSTQGNEQFF	TGTGCCAGCAGCACTCAGGGGAATGAGCAGTTCTTC
TRBV6-5	.	TRBJ1-5	15	TRBD1	CASSYDRVEGQPQHF	TGTGCCAGCAGTTACGACAGGGTGGAAGGTCAGCCCCAGCATTTT
TRBV7-8	.	TRBJ1-1	15	TRBD1	CASSSTGDWYTEAFF	TGTGCCAGCAGCTCCACAGGGGACTGGTACACTGAAGCTTTCTTT
TRBV9	.	TRBJ1-3	16	.	CASSVEGQVAGNTIYF	TGTGCCAGCAGCGTAGAGGGGCAGGTAGCTGGAAACACCATATATTTT
TRBV10-3	.	TRBJ2-7	14	TRBD1	CAISSGTGGYEQYF	TGTGCCATCAGTTCCGGGACAGGGGGCTACGAGCAGTACTTC
TRBV10-2	.	TRBJ2-7	13	TRBD1	CASSEGRTGEQYF	TGCGCCAGCAGTGAGGGGAGGACAGGGGAGCAGTACTTC
TRBV10-2	once	TRBJ2-1	16	TRBD2	CASRENRAGGRGEQFF	TGCGCCAGCAGGGAGAATCGAGCGGGGGGGAGGGGTGAGCAGTTCTTC
TRBV5-1	.	TRBJ1-1	14	.	CASSLEGGNTEAFF	TGCGCCAGCAGCTTGGAAGGGGGGAACACTGAAGCTTTCTTT
TRBV19	.	TRBJ1-2	12	TRBD1	CAGTDRGGGYTF	TGTGCCGGTACCGACAGGGGGGGAGGCTACACCTTC
TRBV7-2	.	TRBJ1-6	13	.	CASSPSRNSPLHF	TGTGCCAGCAGTCCGTCCCGTAATTCACCCCTCCACTTT
TRBV19	.	TRBJ1-5	14	TRBD1	CASSTGTGYQPQHF	TGTGCCAGTAGTACCGGGACAGGGTACCAGCCCCAGCATTTT
TRBV6-4	.	TRBJ2-7	14	.	CASSPGLSGYEQYF	TGTGCCAGCAGCCCGGGCCTCTCGGGATACGAGCAGTACTTC
TRBV6-5	.	TRBJ1-5	14	.	CAIQGSGLYQPQHF	TGTGCCATACAAGGGAGCGGGTTGTATCAGCCCCAGCATTTT
TRBV6-5	few	TRBJ1-1	15	TRBD1	CASQRRGQGRTEAFF	TGTGCCAGCCAAAGAAGGGGACAGGGGAGGACTGAAGCTTTCTTT
TRBV4-2	.	TRBJ1-1	16	.	CASSQDLAGADTEAFF	TGTGCCAGCAGCCAAGATTTAGCAGGGGCGGACACTGAAGCTTTCTTT
TRBV12-3/TRBV12-4	few	TRBJ1-2	11	.	CASLRNYGYTF	TGTGCCAGCCTCAGGAACTATGGCTACACCTTC
TRBV24-1	.	TRBJ2-2	16	TRBD1	CATSDPRTGSTGELFF	TGTGCCACCAGTGACCCGCGGACAGGGAGCACCGGGGAGCTGTTTTTT
TRBV7-3	.	TRBJ1-1	13	.	CASSSTPGVTAFF	TGTGCCAGCAGCTCGACTCCAGGGGTTACGGCTTTCTTT
TRBV7-2	.	TRBJ2-5	18	TRBD1	CASSLNGWLRQGAETQYF	TGTGCCAGCAGCTTAAACGGCTGGCTAAGACAGGGGGCCGAGACCCAGTACTTC
TRBV7-3	once	TRBJ2-2	15	TRBD1	CASSLQTGVTGELFF	TGTGCCAGCAGCTTACAGACAGGGGTCACCGGGGAGCTGTTTTTT
TRBV5-1	.	TRBJ2-2	14	.	CASSSGQNTGELFF	TGCGCCAGCAGCTCTGGACAGAACACCGGGGAGCTGTTTTTT
TRBV11-2	.	TRBJ2-5	17	TRBD2	CASSPHRGRGDLETQYF	TGTGCCAGCAGCCCCCATCGGGGGCGGGGGGATCTGGAGACCCAGTACTTC
TRBV9	once	TRBJ1-5	15	.	CASSLSEAGNQPQHF	TGTGCCAGCAGCCTATCCGAGGCGGGCAATCAGCCCCAGCATTTT
TRBV19	once	TRBJ2-1	14	.	CASSIDRIPNEQFF	TGTGCCAGTAGTATTGACAGAATTCCCAATGAGCAGTTCTTC
TRBV19	.	TRBJ1-3	15	.	CASSIGRLTGNTIYF	TGTGCCAGTAGTATAGGGAGGCTAACTGGAAACACCATATATTTT
TRBV19	once	TRBJ2-1	15	TRBD1	CASSTVDRVGNEQFF	TGTGCCAGTAGTACCGTGGACAGGGTAGGAAATGAGCAGTTCTTC
TRBV30	.	TRBJ1-4	15	.	CAWKGRIQGNEKLFF	TGTGCCTGGAAAGGCCGAATCCAGGGTAATGAAAAACTGTTTTTT
TRBV9	.	TRBJ2-1	14	.	CASSVASAADEQFF	TGTGCCAGCAGCGTAGCTTCCGCGGCGGATGAGCAGTTCTTC
TRBV5-1	.	TRBJ1-1	14	.	CASSLAGMNTEAFF	TGCGCCAGCAGCTTGGCGGGTATGAACACTGAAGCTTTCTTT
TRBV5-4	once	TRBJ1-2	14	.	CASSPTGTYYGYTF	TGTGCCAGCAGCCCAACAGGGACCTACTATGGCTACACCTTC
TRBV21-1	.	TRBJ2-7	15	.	CASSTLQGSTYEQYF	TGTGCCAGCAGCACCTTACAGGGTTCCACCTACGAGCAGTACTTC
TRBV15	.	TRBJ2-7	16	TRBD1	CATSRGVGQVSYEQYF	TGTGCCACCAGCAGAGGGGTGGGACAGGTGTCCTACGAGCAGTACTTC
TRBV5-1	.	TRBJ2-5	14	.	CASSLGGERETQYF	TGCGCCAGCAGCTTGGGCGGTGAGCGGGAGACCCAGTACTTC
TRBV4-1	.	TRBJ1-2	16	TRBD1	CASSQDVGTANYGYTF	TGCGCCAGCAGCCAAGATGTCGGGACAGCTAACTATGGCTACACCTTC
TRBV4-1	.	TRBJ1-1	16	.	CASSQALREGNTEAFF	TGCGCCAGCAGCCAAGCACTCCGGGAAGGGAACACTGAAGCTTTCTTT
TRBV9	.	TRBJ2-1	18	TRBD2	CASSDQTSGGAVYNEQFF	TGTGCCAGCAGCGATCAGACTAGCGGGGGGGCGGTCTACAATGAGCAGTTCTTC
TRBV4-1	.	TRBJ2-5	15	.	CASSQEVGVRGTQYF	TGCGCCAGCAGCCAAGAAGTGGGAGTACGGGGGACCCAGTACTTC
TRBV27	.	TRBJ2-6	14	.	CASSPLVGANVLTF	TGTGCCAGCAGCCCCCTTGTGGGGGCCAACGTCCTGACTTTC
TRBV21-1	few	TRBJ2-1	16	.	CASSKGVSGGAGEQFF	TGTGCCAGCAGCAAAGGGGTGAGCGGGGGGGCAGGTGAGCAGTTCTTC
TRBV7-2	.	TRBJ2-7	13	.	CASSPITPGEQYF	TGTGCCAGCAGCCCGATAACACCGGGGGAGCAGTACTTC
TRBV20-1	few	TRBJ2-5	13	.	CSASADLEETQYF	TGCAGTGCTAGTGCCGACTTGGAAGAGACCCAGTACTTC
TRBV24-1	.	TRBJ1-1	16	TRBD1	CATSESPTGGVTEAFF	TGTGCCACCAGTGAATCACCGACAGGGGGAGTCACTGAAGCTTTCTTT
TRBV5-1	.	TRBJ2-3	16	TRBD2	CASSLTSGGAADTQYF	TGCGCCAGCAGCCTTACCAGCGGGGGGGCCGCAGATACGCAGTATTTT
TRBV5-1	once	TRBJ1-2	15	TRBD1	CASSLGDRGLDGYTF	TGCGCCAGCAGCTTGGGGGACAGGGGGCTCGATGGCTACACCTTC
TRBV6-4	.	TRBJ2-3	13	.	CASSPQGTDTQYF	TGTGCCAGCAGCCCCCAGGGCACAGATACGCAGTATTTT
TRBV30	.	TRBJ1-3	13	.	CAWTGTPGNTIYF	TGTGCCTGGACCGGGACACCAGGAAACACCATATATTTT
TRBV28	.	TRBJ1-5	15	TRBD1	CASSLRGGSNQPQHF	TGTGCCAGCAGTTTAAGAGGGGGCAGCAATCAGCCCCAGCATTTT
TRBV30	.	TRBJ1-2	14	TRBD1	CAWTPGQGNYGYTF	TGTGCCTGGACCCCGGGACAGGGGAACTATGGCTACACCTTC
TRBV11-2	.	TRBJ2-5	13	TRBD2	CASSLGLAETQYF	TGTGCCAGCAGCCTGGGACTAGCGGAGACCCAGTACTTC
TRBV14	.	TRBJ1-2	21	TRBD1	CASSQVEGAYKPQGTDYGYTF	TGTGCCAGCAGCCAAGTTGAGGGGGCGTACAAGCCACAGGGAACGGACTATGGCTACACCTTC
TRBV28	.	TRBJ1-4	17	.	CASSSPAMGPTNEKLFF	TGTGCCAGCAGTTCACCAGCTATGGGCCCAACTAATGAAAAACTGTTTTTT